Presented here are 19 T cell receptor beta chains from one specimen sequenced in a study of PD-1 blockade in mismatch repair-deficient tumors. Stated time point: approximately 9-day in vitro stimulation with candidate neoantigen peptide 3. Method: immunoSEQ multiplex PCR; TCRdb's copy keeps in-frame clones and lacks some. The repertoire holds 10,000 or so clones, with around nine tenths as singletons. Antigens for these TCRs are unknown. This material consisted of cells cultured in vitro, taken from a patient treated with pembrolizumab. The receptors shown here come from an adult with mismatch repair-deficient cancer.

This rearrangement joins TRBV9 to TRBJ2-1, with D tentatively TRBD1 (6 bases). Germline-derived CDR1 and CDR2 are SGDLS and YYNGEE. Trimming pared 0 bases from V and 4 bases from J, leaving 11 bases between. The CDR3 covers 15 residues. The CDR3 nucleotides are TGTGCCAGCAGCGTAGGACGGACAGAATACAATGAGCAGTTCTTC. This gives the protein CASSVGRTEYNEQFF.

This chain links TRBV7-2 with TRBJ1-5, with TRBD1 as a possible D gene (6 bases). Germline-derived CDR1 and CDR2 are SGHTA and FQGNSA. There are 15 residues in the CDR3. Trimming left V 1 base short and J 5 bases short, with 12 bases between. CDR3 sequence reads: CASSLGWGHDQPQHF. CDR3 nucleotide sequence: TGTGCCAGCAGCTTAGGGTGGGGGCACGATCAGCCCCAGCATTTT.

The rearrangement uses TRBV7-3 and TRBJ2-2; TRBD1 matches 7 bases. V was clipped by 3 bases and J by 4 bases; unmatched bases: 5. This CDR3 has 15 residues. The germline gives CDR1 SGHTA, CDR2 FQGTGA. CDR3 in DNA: TGTGCCAGCAGCTTGGGGGACAGAGGCACCGGGGAGCTGTTTTTT. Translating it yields CASSLGDRGTGELFF. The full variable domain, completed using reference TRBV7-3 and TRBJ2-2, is GAGVSQTPSNKVTEKGKYVELRCDPISGHTALYWYRQSLGQGPEFLIYFQGTGAADDSGLPNDRFFAVRPEGSVSTLKIQRTERGDSAVYLCASSLGDRGTGELFFGEGSRLTVL.

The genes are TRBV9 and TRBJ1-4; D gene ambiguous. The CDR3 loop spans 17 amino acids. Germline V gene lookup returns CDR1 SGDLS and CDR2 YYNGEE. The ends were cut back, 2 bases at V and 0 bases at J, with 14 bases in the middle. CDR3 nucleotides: TGTGCCAGCAGCGTTGGACCAGGTACCTCAACTAATGAAAAACTGTTTTTT. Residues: CASSVGPGTSTNEKLFF.

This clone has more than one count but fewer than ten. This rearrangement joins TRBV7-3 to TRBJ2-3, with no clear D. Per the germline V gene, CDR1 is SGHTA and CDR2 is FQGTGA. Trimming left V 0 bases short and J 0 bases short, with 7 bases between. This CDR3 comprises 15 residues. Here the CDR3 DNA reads TGTGCCAGCAGCTTAACGGGGTTGAGCACAGATACGCAGTATTTT. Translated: CASSLTGLSTDTQYF.

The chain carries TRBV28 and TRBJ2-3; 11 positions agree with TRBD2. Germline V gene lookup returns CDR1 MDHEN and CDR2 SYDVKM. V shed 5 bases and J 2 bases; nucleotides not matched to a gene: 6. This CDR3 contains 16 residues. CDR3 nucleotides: TGTGCCAGCAGTCCCGGGACTAGCGGAGTCACAGATACGCAGTATTTT. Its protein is CASSPGTSGVTDTQYF.

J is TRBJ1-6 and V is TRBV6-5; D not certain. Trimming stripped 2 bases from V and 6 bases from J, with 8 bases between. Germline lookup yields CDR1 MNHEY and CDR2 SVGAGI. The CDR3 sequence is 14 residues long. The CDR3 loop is CASSYSRVNSPLHF. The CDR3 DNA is TGTGCCAGCAGTTACAGTAGGGTTAATTCACCCCTCCACTTT.

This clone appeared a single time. CDR3 sequence (DNA): TGTGCCAGCAGCGTATACGACAGAAGCTCTGGGGCCAACGTCCTGACTTTC. Amino acids: CASSVYDRSSGANVLTF. The chain carries TRBV9 and TRBJ2-6; maybe TRBD1 (5 bases). This CDR3 is 17 amino acids long. Germline V CDR1 and CDR2: SGDLS, YYNGEE. Trimming took 1 base from V and 0 from J, leaving 11 bases between them.

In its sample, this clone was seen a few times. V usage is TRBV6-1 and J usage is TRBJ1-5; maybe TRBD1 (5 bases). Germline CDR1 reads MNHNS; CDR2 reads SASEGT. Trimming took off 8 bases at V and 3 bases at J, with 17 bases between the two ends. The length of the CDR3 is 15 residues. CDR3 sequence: CASLGTVLNNQPQHF. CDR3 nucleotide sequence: TGTGCCAGCCTAGGGACCGTCTTGAACAATCAGCCCCAGCATTTT.

CDR3 protein: CASSLAFGTEAFF. The CDR3 DNA follows: TGTGCCAGCAGCTTAGCGTTCGGGACGGAAGCTTTCTTT. This chain uses TRBV11-2 with TRBJ1-1; possibly TRBD1 for D (5 bases). CDR3 length: 13 amino acids. Germline V gene data show CDR1 as SGHAT and CDR2 as FQNNGV. V gave up 1 base and J gave up 8 bases, with 11 bases separating them.

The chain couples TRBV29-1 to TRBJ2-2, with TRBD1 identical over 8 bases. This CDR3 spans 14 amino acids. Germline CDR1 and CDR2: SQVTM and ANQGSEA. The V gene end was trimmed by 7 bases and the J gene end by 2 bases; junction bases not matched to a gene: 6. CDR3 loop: CSAGQGFNTGELFF. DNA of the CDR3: TGCAGCGCCGGACAGGGCTTTAACACCGGGGAGCTGTTTTTT.

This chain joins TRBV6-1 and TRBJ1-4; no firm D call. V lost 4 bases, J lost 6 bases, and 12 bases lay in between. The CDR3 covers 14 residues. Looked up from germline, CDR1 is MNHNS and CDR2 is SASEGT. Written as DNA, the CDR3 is TGTGCCAGCAGTGTCGCAGGATGGGATGAAAAACTGTTTTTT. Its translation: CASSVAGWDEKLFF.

CDR3 sequence: CASSLEGGNQPQHF. The CDR3 nucleotides are TGTGCCAGCAGCTTGGAGGGGGGCAATCAGCCCCAGCATTTT. The chain has TRBV5-4 and TRBJ1-5, with a possible D match to TRBD1 (6 bases). CDR1 is SGHNT, CDR2 YYREEE, per germline (reference sequence). Trimming removed 0 bases at V and 2 bases at J, with 6 bases between. The CDR3 is 14 amino acids.

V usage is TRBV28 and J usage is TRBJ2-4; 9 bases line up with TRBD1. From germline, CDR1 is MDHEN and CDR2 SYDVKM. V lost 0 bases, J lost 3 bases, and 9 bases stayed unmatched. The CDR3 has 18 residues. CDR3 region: CASSLWQTGGKNKNIQYF. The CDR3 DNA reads TGTGCCAGCAGTTTATGGCAGACAGGGGGTAAGAACAAAAACATTCAGTACTTC.

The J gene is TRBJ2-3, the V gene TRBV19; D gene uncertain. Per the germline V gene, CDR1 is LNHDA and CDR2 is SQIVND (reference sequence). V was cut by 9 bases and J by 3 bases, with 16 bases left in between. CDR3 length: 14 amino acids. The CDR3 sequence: CASRSWTDTDTQYF. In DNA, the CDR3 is TGTGCCAGCAGATCTTGGACGGATACAGATACGCAGTATTTT. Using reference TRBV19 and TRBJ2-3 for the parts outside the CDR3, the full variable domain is DGGITQSPKYLFRKEGQNVTLSCEQNLNHDAMYWYRQDPGQGLRLIYYSQIVNDFQKGDIAEGYSVSREKKESFPLTVTSAQKNPTAFYLCASRSWTDTDTQYFGPGTRLTVL.

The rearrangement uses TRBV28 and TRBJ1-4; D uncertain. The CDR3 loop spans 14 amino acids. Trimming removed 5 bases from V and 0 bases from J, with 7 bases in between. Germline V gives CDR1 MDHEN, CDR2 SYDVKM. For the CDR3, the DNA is TGTGCCAGCAGTGCACATTCAACTAATGAAAAACTGTTTTTT. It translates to CASSAHSTNEKLFF.

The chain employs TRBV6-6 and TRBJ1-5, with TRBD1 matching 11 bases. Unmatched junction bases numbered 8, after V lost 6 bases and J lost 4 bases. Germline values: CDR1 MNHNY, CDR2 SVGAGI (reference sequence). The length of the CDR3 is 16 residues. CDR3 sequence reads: CASSSRTGGHNQPQHF. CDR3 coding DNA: TGTGCCAGCAGCTCTAGGACAGGGGGCCATAATCAGCCCCAGCATTTT.

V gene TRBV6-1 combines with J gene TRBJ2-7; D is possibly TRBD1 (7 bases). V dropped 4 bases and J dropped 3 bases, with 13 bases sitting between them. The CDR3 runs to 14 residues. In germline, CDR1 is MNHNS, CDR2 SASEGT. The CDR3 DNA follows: TGTGCCAGCAGTGTGGCGGGACAGTACTACGAGCAGTACTTC. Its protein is CASSVAGQYYEQYF.

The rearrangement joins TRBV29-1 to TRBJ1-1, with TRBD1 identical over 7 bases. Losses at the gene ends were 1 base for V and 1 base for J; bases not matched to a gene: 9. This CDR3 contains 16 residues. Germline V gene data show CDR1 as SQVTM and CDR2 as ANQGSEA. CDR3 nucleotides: TGCAGCGTTGAAGGGTTGAAGGGGGCTGGGAACACTGAAGCTTTCTTT. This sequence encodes CSVEGLKGAGNTEAFF.